This TCR beta chain appears in the sequencing data of a study of Ad26.COV2.S vaccination and SARS-CoV-2 variants. On this clone: The target antigen is unknown.

General study points: Participants in the vaccine arm had higher spike-specific TCR breadth; placebo recipients had lower. In vaccinated individuals, spike-specific CD8+ and CD4+ T cell responses reportedly displayed substantial breadth.

Repertoires were generated with immunoSEQ multiplex PCR, while TCRdb's copy carries only in-frame clones and drops some. Altogether 430,000 or so clones are present, around nine tenths being singletons, with the ten largest covering 10% to 15%. Treatment reported: around 19 received Ad26.COV2.S at low or high dose, single or two shots; 5 received placebo; per-sample allocation not given. Day 63 after the first vaccine or placebo injection was the time point for sampling. Donation came from an adult in Boston who was aged 18-55 years. The material was peripheral blood, obtained in a trial of Ad26.COV2.S vaccine versus placebo. This clonotype was sampled from a person aged 18-65 years who received the Ad26.COV2.S COVID-19 vaccine or a placebo.

The CDR3 is CSVGSEEKLFF. CDR3 DNA sequence: TGCAGCGTTGGATCTGAAGAAAAACTGTTTTTT. V gene TRBV29-1 combines with J gene TRBJ1-4; D unresolved. The CDR3 runs 11 residues. In germline, CDR1 is SQVTM, CDR2 ANQGSEA. Trimming cost V 4 bases and J 8 bases, with 8 bases left between them. Filled out from reference TRBV29-1 and TRBJ1-4, the complete variable domain reads SAVISQKPSRDICQRGTSLTIQCQVDSQVTMMFWYRQQPGQSLTLIATANQGSEATYESGFVIDKFPISRPNLTFSTLTVSNMSPEDSSIYLCSVGSEEKLFFGSGTQLSVL.